The T cell receptor beta chain under discussion was sequenced for a study of T cell changes during pregnancy in multiple sclerosis. With 0 bases removed from V and 4 bases from J, the gap between germline ends came to 11 bases. Germline lookup yields CDR1 SGHRS and CDR2 YFSETQ. The CDR3 loop spans 15 amino acids. Measured with immunoSEQ multiplex PCR; TCRdb has only the in-frame clones, and not every one. The sample lists fewer than 40,000 clones; 91% were seen once. The clonotype originates from a female donor in good health, enrolled as a control in a pregnancy study. This sample comprised CD4+ T cells from peripheral blood mononuclear cells, obtained in the second trimester of pregnancy. The chain recombines TRBV5-1 with TRBJ1-3, with D hard to call. The CDR3 nucleotides read TGCGCCAGCAGCTTGGGCAGTGGCTGGGGAAACACCATATATTTT. Encoded protein: CASSLGSGWGNTIYF. Using reference TRBV5-1 and TRBJ1-3 for the parts outside the CDR3, the full variable domain is KAGVTQTPRYLIKTRGQQVTLSCSPISGHRSVSWYQQTPGQGLQFLFEYFSETQRNKGNFPGRFSGRQFSNSRSEMNVSTLELGDSALYLCASSLGSGWGNTIYFGEGSWLTVV.